This T cell receptor beta chain is from a study of Ad26.COV2.S vaccination and SARS-CoV-2 variants. The overall study: Donor was one of the participants in the Ad26.COV2.S arm of the COV1001 trial.

Treatment meaning: roughly 18 received Ad26.COV2.S at low or high dose, single or two shots; 5 received placebo; per-sample allocation not given. On day 63 after the first injection, vaccine and placebo recipients gave samples. Study-wide points: Vaccinees showed greater spike-specific TCR breadth than placebo recipients.

In regard to this clone: Its specificity is not known.

This table comes from immunoSEQ multiplex PCR, and its TCRdb copy is limited to in-frame clones, with some not included. The sample records approximately 420,000 clones, roughly 90% being singletons. The source material was peripheral blood, sampled in a trial of Ad26.COV2.S vaccine versus placebo. The TCR was taken from a person between 18 and 60 years old who received the Ad26.COV2.S COVID-19 vaccine or a placebo.

The CDR3 loop reads CASGLFPLAVSYNEQFF. The CDR3 DNA reads as TGTGCTAGTGGTTTGTTCCCCCTAGCGGTCTCCTACAATGAGCAGTTCTTC. The chain joins TRBV12-5 to TRBJ2-1, with 7 positions matching TRBD2. From germline, CDR1 is LGHNT and CDR2 FRNRAP. V lost 2 bases, J lost 0 bases, and 7 bases stayed unmatched. The CDR3 covers 17 residues. The full variable domain, its missing parts supplied by reference TRBV12-5 and TRBJ2-1, is DARVTQTPRHKVTEMGQEVTMRCQPILGHNTVFWYRQTMMQGLELLAYFRNRAPLDDSGMPKDRFSAEMPDATLATLKIQPSEPRDSAVYFCASGLFPLAVSYNEQFFGPGTRLTVL.